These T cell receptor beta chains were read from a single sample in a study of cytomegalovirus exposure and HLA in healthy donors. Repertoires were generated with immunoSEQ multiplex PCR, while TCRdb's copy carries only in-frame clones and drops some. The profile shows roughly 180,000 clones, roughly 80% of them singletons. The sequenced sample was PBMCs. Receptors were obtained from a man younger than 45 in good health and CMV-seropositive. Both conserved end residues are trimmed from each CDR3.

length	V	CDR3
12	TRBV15	ATNHRGANTEAF
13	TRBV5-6	ASSLLGEGKNIQY
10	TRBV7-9	ASSTSGYEQY
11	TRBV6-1	ASRGSGGRGYT
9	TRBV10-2	ASSESREQF
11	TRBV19	ASSTGWTGELF
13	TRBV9	ASSVGDRGWTEAF
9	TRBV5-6	ASSLADEQF
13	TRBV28	ASRHRGTAYNEQF
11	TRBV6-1	ASNRDRDSPLH
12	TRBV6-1	ASNRREGRETQY
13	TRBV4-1	ASSQGTGGGYEQY
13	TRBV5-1	ASEEQGAGVNEQF
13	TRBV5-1	ASSLGSGDDDEQF
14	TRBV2	ASSEVEQGLDNEQF
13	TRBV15	ATSRDRQGQETQY
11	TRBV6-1	ASSNLRQETQH
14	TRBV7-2	ASSISGVGAYNEQF
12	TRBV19	ASSSQGVDQPQH
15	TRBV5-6	ASSLAGPNSGANVLT
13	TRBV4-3	ASSQGGARYNEQF
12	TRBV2	ASRQDRSGNTIY
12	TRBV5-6	ASSLYAGGQGYT
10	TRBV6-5	ASSPGGYEQY
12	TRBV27	ASRPGLYNSPLH
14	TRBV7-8	ASSLGTGGNTDTQY
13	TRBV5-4	ASSLTAGRAYEQY
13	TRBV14	ASSQVRGSGNTIY
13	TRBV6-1	ASSDASGSNDEQF
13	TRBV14	ASSQLGQLNEKLF
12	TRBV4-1	ASSSGPGADTQY
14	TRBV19	ASSTQTPTSTDTQY
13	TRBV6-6	ASTNTRGAQETQY
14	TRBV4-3	ASSQGQGGGSDEQF